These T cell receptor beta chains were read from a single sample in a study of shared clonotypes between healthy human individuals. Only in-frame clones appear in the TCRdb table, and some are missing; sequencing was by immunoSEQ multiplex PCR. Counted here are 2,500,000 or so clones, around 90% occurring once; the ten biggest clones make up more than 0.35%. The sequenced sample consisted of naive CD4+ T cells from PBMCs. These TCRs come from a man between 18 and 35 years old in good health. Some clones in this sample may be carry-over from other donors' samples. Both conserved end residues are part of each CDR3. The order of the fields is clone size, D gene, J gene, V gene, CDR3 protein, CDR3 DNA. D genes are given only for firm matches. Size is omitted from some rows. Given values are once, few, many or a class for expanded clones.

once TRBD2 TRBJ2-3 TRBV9 CASSDDSGRRYF TGTGCCAGCAGCGACGATAGCGGGCGTCGTTATTTT
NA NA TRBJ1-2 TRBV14 CASSQSASGYTF TGTGCCAGCAGCCAATCTGCGAGTGGCTACACCTTC
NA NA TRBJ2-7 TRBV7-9 CASSLRGAGAGGEQYF TGTGCCAGCAGCTTACGTGGGGCAGGGGCCGGGGGCGAGCAGTACTTC
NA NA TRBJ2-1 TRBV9 CASSFALSGNEQFF TGTGCCAGCAGCTTCGCCCTGTCTGGGAATGAGCAGTTCTTC
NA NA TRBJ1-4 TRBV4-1 CASSQGAQGRSGEKLFF TGCGCCAGCAGCCAAGGGGCCCAGGGCAGGTCCGGCGAAAAACTGTTTTTT
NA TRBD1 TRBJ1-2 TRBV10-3 CAISESKDRTGGVEDYGYTF TGTGCCATCAGTGAGTCAAAGGACAGGACAGGGGGCGTGGAGGACTATGGCTACACCTTC
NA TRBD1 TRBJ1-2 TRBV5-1 CASSLGGQGSGDYGYTF TGCGCCAGCAGCTTGGGAGGACAGGGGAGTGGGGACTATGGCTACACCTTC
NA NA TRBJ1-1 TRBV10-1 CASWGEGTEAFF TGCGCCAGCTGGGGGGAGGGGACTGAAGCTTTCTTT
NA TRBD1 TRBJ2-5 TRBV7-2 CASSSGTVGTQYF TGTGCCAGCAGCTCAGGGACAGTCGGGACCCAGTACTTC
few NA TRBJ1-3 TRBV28 CASRIRTRGSGNTIYF TGTGCCAGCAGAATTCGTACAAGGGGATCTGGAAACACCATATATTTT
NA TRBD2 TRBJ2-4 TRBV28 CASIDLAGGKNIQYF TGTGCCAGCATCGACCTGGCGGGGGGCAAAAACATTCAGTACTTC
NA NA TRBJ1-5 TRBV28 CASSPTRTDISNQPQHF TGTGCCAGCAGTCCGACCCGGACGGACATTAGCAATCAGCCCCAGCATTTT